The clone carrying this TCR beta chain was seen more than once but under ten times. The antigen remains undetermined. This CDR3 spans 12 amino acids. V was clipped by 0 bases and J by 8 bases, with 3 bases between them. Germline V gives CDR1 SGHKS, CDR2 YYEKEE (reference sequence). Measured with immunoSEQ multiplex PCR; TCRdb has only the in-frame clones, and not every one. The table lists some 50,000 clones, about 67% of them singletons. This sample was included in a study of vaccination effects on CD4 cells after COVID-19. Culturing for nine to ten days preceded CD4+ T cell isolation. The rearrangement links TRBV5-5 to TRBJ1-6; D gene ambiguous. This clonotype was sampled from a human donor who received a COVID-19 vaccine. The source was CD4+ T cells from PBMCs cultured without peptide, collected before COVID-19 vaccination. As DNA, the CDR3 is TGTGCCAGCAGCTTGGCTCATTCACCCCTCCACTTT. Translated, it gives CASSLAHSPLHF. The whole variable domain, remainder taken from reference TRBV5-5 and TRBJ1-6, is DAGVTQSPTHLIKTRGQQVTLRCSPISGHKSVSWYQQVLGQGPQFIFQYYEKEERGRGNFPDRFSARQFPNYSSELNVNALLLGDSALYLCASSLAHSPLHFGNGTRLTVT.